This TCR beta chain stems from a study of blood T cell repertoires in COVID-19. Looking at the study overall: Donors in the United States, Italy and Spain gave samples during acute or convalescent COVID-19. PBMCs, B-cell-depleted T cells, or T cells provided the cDNA or gDNA that made up the material.

Authors' data handling: Estimates of nucleated cell counts were drawn from the amplification of reference gene primers. The repertoire was sequenced with immunoSEQ multiplex PCR; TCRdb's copy has only in-frame clones and lacks some. The V and J calls and clone size come from that table; D and trimming were worked out from the DNA. Of roughly 250,000 clones in the sample, roughly 79% were seen once. This clone was detected only once. The CDR3 sequence is 17 residues long. The V end lost 7 bases, the J end lost 0 bases, and 21 bases lay between the germline ends. In germline, CDR1 is WNHNN, CDR2 SYGVQD (reference sequence).

The chain has TRBV10-1 and TRBJ1-1; weak D call: TRBD1 (5 bases). This clonotype was obtained from a woman aged 60 to 75 with active or convalescent COVID-19. The source material was peripheral blood. CDR3 sequence reads: CASTTSPDRPLNTEAFF. The CDR3, as DNA: TGCGCCAGCACCACATCCCCAGACAGACCCCTGAACACTGAAGCTTTCTTT.